This entry describes one TCR beta chain. Its specificity is not known. V lost 3 bases and J lost 4, with 10 bases in between. This CDR3 has 13 residues. Germline V gene lookup returns CDR1 SGHAT and CDR2 FQNNGV. This specimen belongs to a study of human T cells and chemical hapten exposure. Study results and caveats: Counts of TCRs above 1 in 1000 frequency stayed unchanged with DPC sensitization.

Individual cDNA molecules had unique molecular identifiers attached to them by the library. The authors' processing: Samples ranged from roughly 23,224 to 700,000 TCRs, with a median of 95,638. TCRdb re-called the reads with MiXCR, one entry per CDR3 protein. The V and J calls follow TCRdb's processing rather than the paper's. The table shows 100,000 to 150,000 distinct CDR3 sequences, with about 7.7% occurring only once. Whole blood, unfractionated, served as the material for total RNA extraction. J is TRBJ2-7 and V is TRBV11-2; TRBD2 might be the D (6 bases). Sample: whole blood. This sequence was found in a human donor in good health. Some clones in this sample may be carry-over from other donors' samples. The CDR3 DNA reads TGTGCCAGCAGCTTTCCGGGGACTTACGAGCAGTACTTC. Translated, it gives CASSFPGTYEQYF. Full variable domain (missing parts from reference TRBV11-2 and TRBJ2-7): EAGVAQSPRYKIIEKRQSVAFWCNPISGHATLYWYQQILGQGPKLLIQFQNNGVVDDSQLPKDRFSAERLKGVDSTLKIQPAKLEDSAVYLCASSFPGTYEQYFGPGTRLTVT.